This TCR beta chain was observed in a study of cytomegalovirus exposure and HLA in healthy donors. Findings and caveats of the study: Trimming of TCR beta V- and J-genes showed a link, identified in a later analysis, to a missense DCLRE1C variant. A later analysis showed that HLA-associated TCR beta chains had undergone more clonal expansion than equally common others.

A multiplex PCR was run with 60 Vbeta primers and 13 Jbeta primers. Profiling relied on immunoSEQ multiplex PCR, and the TCRdb table lists in-frame clones only, not all of them. The table shows about 160,000 clones, with roughly 85% occurring only once. Remarks on this clone: Its antigen is unidentified.

Deletions cut 4 bases from V and 5 bases from J, with 11 bases between. CDR1 is KGHSH, CDR2 LQKENI, per germline. The CDR3 has 13 amino acids. The sequenced sample was PBMCs. This chain links TRBV18 with TRBJ2-5; D not certain. This sequence originates from a boy aged 2 to 10 in good health and CMV-seronegative. CDR3 sequence: CASSQVLEETQYF. CDR3 nucleotide sequence: TGTGCCAGCTCACAGGTGCTAGAGGAGACCCAGTACTTC.